This passage covers 5 T cell receptor beta chains from one sample sequenced in a study of breast tumors, draining lymph nodes, adjacent tissues. The lymph nodes were axillary draining lymph nodes from breast cancer patients. TCRdb reprocessed the multiplex PCR reads with MiXCR, giving one entry per CDR3 protein. The table has around 190,000 distinct CDR3 sequences, approximately 30% seen once. Sequencing was done on a sample of axillary lymph node tissue. Receptors were obtained from a female donor with breast cancer. Some clones in this sample may be carry-over from other donors' samples.

V and J are TRBV9 and TRBJ2-5, with D perhaps TRBD1 (6 bases). From germline, CDR1 is SGDLS and CDR2 YYNGEE. The CDR3 contains 14 residues. With 0 bases removed from V and 4 bases from J, the gap between germline ends came to 10 bases. CDR3 amino acids: CASSVATGGETQYF. Written as DNA, the CDR3 is TGTGCCAGCAGCGTAGCGACAGGAGGAGAGACCCAGTACTTC.

This clonotype was seen at least ten times. The V gene is TRBV9, the J gene TRBJ1-4; tentatively, D is TRBD1 (5 bases). The ends were cut back, 3 bases at V and 7 bases at J, with 16 bases in the middle. CDR1 and CDR2 from the germline V gene are SGDLS and YYNGEE. This CDR3 has 15 amino acids. The CDR3, as DNA: TGTGCCAGCAGCGGTACCGGGACTAGGGGTGAAAAACTGTTTTTT. This translates into CASSGTGTRGEKLFF.

The chain combines TRBV10-3 with TRBJ1-1; TRBD1 aligns across 7 bases. This CDR3 is built from 17 residues. Trimming at V came to 5 bases and at J to 6 bases, leaving 18 bases not matched to a gene. Germline V gene lookup returns CDR1 ENHRY and CDR2 SYGVKD. The CDR3 DNA is TGTGCCATCAGTCCAGGGGAAGGGGGCGCCTTAGGGGCTGAAGCTTTCTTT. Protein sequence: CAISPGEGGALGAEAFF.

This clonotype was detected only a few times. This may be a read error, as it is one base from a much larger clone. This chain connects TRBV9 to TRBJ2-1; TRBD2 aligns across 8 bases. CDR1 and CDR2 from the germline V gene are SGDLS and YYNGEE. The CDR3 contains 14 residues. The CDR3 is CASSVETSGNEQSF. As DNA, the CDR3 is TGTGCCAGCAGCGTAGAAACTAGCGGCAATGAGCAGTCCTTC.

The V gene is TRBV9, the J gene TRBJ2-4; a weak D match, TRBD2 (6 bases). There are 15 residues in the CDR3. The V gene's germline CDR1 is SGDLS and CDR2 YYNGEE. V was cut by 4 bases and J by 6 bases, with 17 bases left in between. The CDR3 DNA sequence: TGTGCCAGCAGCCCCCGACTAGGTTCGTCAAACATTCAGTACTTC. Translated: CASSPRLGSSNIQYF.